One and the same sample provided the 14 T cell receptor beta chains below, sequenced in a study of cytomegalovirus exposure and HLA in healthy donors. In the PCR, 60 Vbeta and 13 Jbeta primers were used. Here immunoSEQ multiplex PCR was the method, and the copy in TCRdb shows in-frame clones only, minus some. The sample has about 140,000 clones, approximately 82% seen once. Sample: PBMCs. All receptors come from a woman between 55 and 75 years old in good health and CMV-seropositive.

CDR3 DNA: TGTGCCAGCATCAATGCCCCGACTAGCACAGATACGCAGTATTTT. It translates to CASINAPTSTDTQYF. This sequence joins TRBV2 and TRBJ2-3; D unclear. Germline V CDR1 and CDR2: SNHLY, FYNNEI. The CDR3 totals 15 residues. Trimming removed 7 bases at V and 0 bases at J, with 14 bases between. Full variable domain (rest looked up from reference TRBV2 and TRBJ2-3): EPEVTQTPSHQVTQMGQEVILRCVPISNHLYFYWYRQILGQKVEFLVSFYNNEISEKSEIFDDQFSVERPDGSNFTLKIRSTKLEDSAMYFCASINAPTSTDTQYFGPGTRLTVL.

V and J are TRBV10-3 and TRBJ2-2; D is unresolved. Germline V CDR1 and CDR2: ENHRY, SYGVKD. Trimming removed 4 bases from V and 5 bases from J, with 5 bases in between. The CDR3 loop spans 12 amino acids. CDR3 DNA: TGTGCCATCAGTGCCGCGACCGGGGAGCTGTTTTTT. Protein: CAISAATGELFF.

This clone came up once. The V gene is TRBV11-3, the J gene TRBJ1-1; 7 nucleotides line up with TRBD1. This CDR3 is 16 amino acids long. V trimming: 3 bases; J trimming: 0 bases; junction bases outside the gene matches: 7. Per germline, CDR1 SGHNT and CDR2 YENEEA. Here the CDR3 DNA reads TGTGCCAGCAGCTTTCCAGGGGGACCCTTGAACACTGAAGCTTTCTTT. Translated, it gives CASSFPGGPLNTEAFF.

This sequence joins TRBV9 and TRBJ2-1; 7 bases align to TRBD2. Trimming took 0 bases from V and 6 from J; bases not matched to a gene: 6. The CDR3 extends over 15 amino acids. Germline V CDR1 and CDR2: SGDLS, YYNGEE. Here the CDR3 reads CASSVDGGRGNEQFF. The CDR3 bases are TGTGCCAGCAGCGTAGATGGAGGGAGGGGCAATGAGCAGTTCTTC.

The chain links TRBV11-3 to TRBJ1-1; 9 positions agree with TRBD1. The trim removed 5 bases at V and 0 bases at J, leaving 10 bases unmatched. Germline CDR1 reads SGHNT; CDR2 reads YENEEA. The CDR3 loop spans 17 amino acids. This CDR3 reads CASSPRDRVAMNTEAFF. The CDR3, as DNA: TGTGCCAGCAGCCCTCGGGACAGGGTAGCTATGAACACTGAAGCTTTCTTT.

The rearrangement links TRBV4-2 to TRBJ1-4, with a tentative D call TRBD1 (6 bases). Germline V gene sequence: CDR1 LGHNA, CDR2 YNFKEQ. This CDR3 has 15 amino acids. Trimming removed 0 bases from V and 10 bases from J, with 15 bases in between. This CDR3 reads CASSQDRTVVRKLFF. In DNA, the CDR3 is TGTGCCAGCAGCCAAGACAGGACAGTAGTCCGAAAACTGTTTTTT.

This clone has just a few counts. The chain uses TRBV6-6 and TRBJ1-1, with 7 bases matching TRBD1. Germline CDR1 and CDR2: MNHNY and SVGAGI (reference sequence). CDR3 size: 16 residues. Germline trimming cut 0 bases from V and 1 base from J; bases unmatched to any gene: 5. CDR3 in amino acids: CASSYSGTVKNTEAFF. The CDR3 DNA sequence: TGTGCCAGCAGTTACTCTGGGACAGTCAAGAACACTGAAGCTTTCTTT.

The J gene is TRBJ2-7, the V gene TRBV5-1; maybe TRBD1 (6 bases). The V end lost 3 bases, the J end lost 2 bases, and 21 bases lay between the germline ends. The CDR3 consists of 17 residues. CDR1 and CDR2 from the germline V gene are SGHRS and YFSETQ. The CDR3 nucleotides read TGCGCCAGCAGCTGGGGGCCCTTGGAAGCGGCGGCCTACGAGCAGTACTTC. It encodes CASSWGPLEAAAYEQYF.

The chain carries TRBV12-2 and TRBJ1-2. TRBV12-2 is given as a pseudogene. This CDR3 comprises 16 residues. For the CDR3, the DNA is TGTGCAAGTCCCCCGGGGGGGAACCGCCCTAACTATGGCTACACCTTC. Its translation is CASPPGGNRPNYGYTF.

This sequence joins TRBV7-6 and TRBJ1-1; D gene unclear. CDR1 is SGHVS, CDR2 FNYEAQ, per germline. Trimming took off 5 bases at V and 3 bases at J, with 7 bases between the two ends. This CDR3 has 12 amino acids. The CDR3 nucleotides read TGTGCCAGCAGCGAGCTCGACACTGAAGCTTTCTTT. Protein product: CASSELDTEAFF. The full variable domain, in which reference TRBV7-6 and TRBJ1-1 provide the parts outside the CDR3, is GAGVSQSPRYKVTKRGQDVALRCDPISGHVSLYWYRQALGQGPEFLTYFNYEAQQDKSGLPNDRFSAERPEGSISTLTIQRTEQRDSAMYRCASSELDTEAFFGQGTRLTVV.

The rearrangement uses TRBV5-4 and TRBJ1-2; D remains unclear. Germline V gene data show CDR1 as SGHNT and CDR2 as YYREEE (reference sequence). CDR3 length: 12 residues. V lost 4 bases to trimming and J lost 3 bases, with 7 bases between them. CDR3 protein: CASSPGDYGYTF. DNA of the CDR3: TGTGCCAGCAGCCCGGGAGACTATGGCTACACCTTC.

V gene TRBV12-5 combines with J gene TRBJ2-7; 9 nucleotides line up with TRBD1. Trimming cost V 7 bases and J 1 base; bases outside gene matches: 8. Germline assignment: CDR1 LGHNT and CDR2 FRNRAP. The CDR3 has 15 residues. The CDR3 reads CASASGTGQSYEQYF. Written as DNA, the CDR3 is TGTGCTAGTGCTTCCGGGACAGGGCAATCCTACGAGCAGTACTTC.

In this sample, this clone turned up once. This chain links TRBV4-1 with TRBJ1-5, with D unclear. The CDR3 runs to 17 residues. Germline-derived CDR1 and CDR2 are MGHRA and YSYEKL. Trimming pared 0 bases from V and 3 bases from J, leaving 15 bases between. The CDR3: CASSQELEALNNQPQHF. Written as DNA, the CDR3 is TGCGCCAGCAGCCAAGAACTAGAGGCTTTGAACAATCAGCCCCAGCATTTT.

This rearrangement joins TRBV23-1 to TRBJ2-5; 9 bases match TRBD1. TRBV23-1 falls under the ORF class, with uncertain function. Germline trimming cut 7 bases from V and 9 bases from J; bases unmatched to any gene: 9. The CDR3 totals 13 residues. CDR3 residues: CASKGQGSRSQYF. Written as DNA, the CDR3 is TGCGCCAGCAAGGGACAGGGCTCAAGGTCCCAGTACTTC.